This is a list of T cell receptor beta chains from one sample in a study of shared clonotypes between healthy human individuals. This table comes from immunoSEQ multiplex PCR, and its TCRdb copy is limited to in-frame clones, with some not included. The sample carries roughly 2.5 million clones, 90% to 95% recorded once. Sequencing was performed on naive CD4+ T cells sorted from blood. These receptor sequences come from a young man in good health. Both conserved end residues are part of each CDR3. A D gene is named only where the DNA matches it firmly. A clone size is listed for some rows: how often the clone was seen (once, few, many), or a class if it is expanded.

j_call d_call v_call clone_size cdr3_aa cdr3_nt
TRBJ2-1 . TRBV6-5 . CASSLEGNNEQFF TGTGCCAGCAGTTTGGAGGGAAACAATGAGCAGTTCTTC
TRBJ2-1 TRBD2 TRBV4-3 . CASSQGSAGGGEQFF TGCGCCAGCAGCCAAGGATCGGCGGGGGGGGGAGAGCAGTTCTTC
TRBJ2-1 TRBD1 TRBV5-5 once CASSLEGALYNEQFF TGTGCCAGCAGCTTGGAGGGGGCGCTTTATAATGAGCAGTTCTTC
TRBJ1-2 TRBD1 TRBV7-9 . CASRPGTANYGYTF TGTGCCAGCAGACCCGGGACAGCTAACTATGGCTACACCTTC
TRBJ2-1 TRBD1 TRBV11-2 . CASSLGAAGTGGFNEQFF TGTGCCAGCAGCTTAGGGGCAGCCGGGACAGGGGGATTTAATGAGCAGTTCTTC
TRBJ1-1 . TRBV7-2 . CASSLRGVNTEAFF TGTGCCAGCAGCTTAAGAGGGGTGAACACTGAAGCTTTCTTT
TRBJ2-7 . TRBV5-8 . CASSRGRIDEQYF TGTGCCAGCAGCCGGGGGCGGATCGACGAGCAGTACTTC
TRBJ1-5 . TRBV4-1 . CASSQDRTRGDANQPQHF TGCGCCAGCAGCCAAGATCGAACCAGGGGAGATGCCAATCAGCCCCAGCATTTT
TRBJ2-7 . TRBV2 . CASNRDKTYEQYF TGTGCCAGCAACCGGGACAAGACCTACGAGCAGTACTTC
TRBJ2-3 TRBD2 TRBV2 . CASSLRAGSTDTQYF TGTGCCAGCAGTCTGCGAGCGGGGAGCACAGATACGCAGTATTTT
TRBJ2-7 TRBD1 TRBV9 . CASSVDGTGTYEQYF TGTGCCAGCAGCGTAGACGGGACAGGAACCTACGAGCAGTACTTC